The clone carrying this T cell receptor (beta chain) was detected many times. The sample originates from a study of neurological immune-mediated disorders. One entry per CDR3 protein, called by TCRdb with MiXCR from the 5' RACE reads. The table lists roughly 52,000 distinct CDR3 sequences, over 5.5% of them singletons, with roughly 1.4% in the top ten. Germline V lookup: CDR1 DFQATT, CDR2 SNEGSKA (reference sequence). CDR3 length: 15 amino acids. Sequencing was performed on CD4+ T cells from blood. V gene TRBV20-1 combines with J gene TRBJ2-1; 9 bases agree with TRBD2. The receptor comes from a woman between 18 and 29 years old with multiple sclerosis. The CDR3 DNA sequence: TGCAGCGGAGTAGCGGGAGCGGGGATTTACAATGAGCAGTTCTTC. Its translation is CSGVAGAGIYNEQFF.